A selection of T cell receptor beta chains follows, all from one sample in a study of blood T cell repertoires in COVID-19. Using immunoSEQ multiplex PCR, the repertoire was profiled, and TCRdb retains in-frame clones only, with some absent. The data show around 16,000 clones, around 86% seen once. Sequencing was performed on peripheral blood. All receptors derive from a man aged 60 to 69 with acute or convalescent COVID-19. Both conserved end residues are part of each CDR3. D genes are given only for firm matches. Only some rows state a clone size, as once, few, many or a class for expanded clones.

TRBD2,TRBJ2-3,TRBV4-2,-,TGTGCCAGCAGCCAAGGGGCTAGCGGGGCAGATACGCAGTATTTT,CASSQGASGADTQYF
TRBD1,TRBJ2-2,TRBV7-2,few,TGTGCCAGCAGCTCATCCCCGGGACAGGGCAACACCGGGGAGCTGTTTTTT,CASSSSPGQGNTGELFF
TRBD2,TRBJ2-3,TRBV7-8,-,TGTGCCAGCAGTCGACTATTAGCGGGGTTGGATACGCAGTATTTT,CASSRLLAGLDTQYF
-,TRBJ1-5,TRBV28,-,TGTGCCAGCAGCTACCAGGACTATAGCAATCAGCCCCAGCATTTT,CASSYQDYSNQPQHF
-,TRBJ2-3,TRBV27,few,TGTGCCAGCAGTCCACCCGGGACACGCGCAGATACGCAGTATTTT,CASSPPGTRADTQYF
-,TRBJ2-2,TRBV30,-,TGTGCCTGGAGTGTAGGGGGGTCGGGGGGCTGGAACACCGGGGAGCTGTTTTTT,CAWSVGGSGGWNTGELFF
-,TRBJ2-6,TRBV6-1,-,TGTGCCAGCAGTGGCGCCCGGACAAACTCTGGGGCCAACGTCCTGACTTTC,CASSGARTNSGANVLTF
-,TRBJ2-5,TRBV7-9,-,TGTGCCAGCAGCTCCCCCTTAGGGGCGCTCCAAGAGACCCAGTACTTC,CASSSPLGALQETQYF
-,TRBJ2-5,TRBV5-4,-,TGTGCCAGCAGCTTGAGCCGGGAAGAGACCCAGTACTTC,CASSLSREETQYF
TRBD2,TRBJ2-2,TRBV28,few,TGTGCCAGCAGCCTGAGGACTAGCGCCACCGGGGAGCTGTTTTTT,CASSLRTSATGELFF
-,TRBJ2-5,TRBV2,-,TGTGCCAGCAGTGAATTGAACAGGTTGGAGACCCAGTACTTC,CASSELNRLETQYF
TRBD2,TRBJ2-7,TRBV18,-,TGTGCCAGCTCACCACCGGGACTAGCCTACGAGCAGTACTTC,CASSPPGLAYEQYF
-,TRBJ1-1,TRBV6-6,-,TGTGCCAGCAGCCCCCACCGCCCAGGACAATTCAATTTCTTT,CASSPHRPGQFNFF
-,TRBJ2-3,TRBV10-3,-,TGTGCCATCAGTGACCAAACAGATACGCAGTATTTT,CAISDQTDTQYF
-,TRBJ1-2,TRBV3-1/TRBV3-2,-,TGTGCCAGCAGCCAACTGGGACAAAGGGGCTACACCTTC,CASSQLGQRGYTF
-,TRBJ2-5,TRBV25-1,-,TGTGCCAGCAGTGCCCCAGGGGCCCAAGAGACCCAGTACTTC,CASSAPGAQETQYF
-,TRBJ2-5,TRBV2,once,TGTGCCAGCAGTGAAGCGCGGACAGATCAAGAGACCCAGTACTTC,CASSEARTDQETQYF
TRBD2,TRBJ2-7,TRBV5-4,-,TGTGCCAGCAGCTTGGCCGGGACTAGCGGCTACGAGCAGTACTTC,CASSLAGTSGYEQYF
-,TRBJ2-2,TRBV3-1/TRBV3-2,-,TGTGCCAGCAGCCTGACTGCGGTTGGGGAGCTGTTTTTT,CASSLTAVGELFF